The 12 T cell receptor beta chains below were found in one sample sequenced in a study of T cell responses to AZD1222 COVID-19 vaccine. Sequencing was performed with immunoSEQ multiplex PCR; in TCRdb, only in-frame clones are kept and a portion is missing. Here the sample spans over 150,000 clones, approximately 92% being singletons. The sample here was peripheral blood, taken 28 days after the second dose of the MenACWY control vaccine. Every receptor here comes from an adult who received the MenACWY meningococcal vaccine as a control.

This clone was detected a few times. Within the sample, other DNA sequences also encode this same CDR3. The chain is built from TRBV3-1 (or the pseudogene TRBV3-2) and TRBJ1-2; 8 nucleotides align to TRBD1. The ends lost 4 bases at V and 4 bases at J; junction bases unmatched: 2. This CDR3 contains 13 residues. Germline loops: CDR1 LGHDT, CDR2 YNNKEL (reference sequence). For the CDR3, the DNA is TGTGCCAGCAGCCCAACAGGGGGCTATGGCTACACCTTC. Amino acid sequence: CASSPTGGYGYTF.

This clone was observed a handful of times. This chain joins TRBV6-5 and TRBJ1-4; no reliable D call. Germline lookup yields CDR1 MNHEY and CDR2 SVGAGI. This CDR3 spans 12 amino acids. V was pared by 0 bases and J by 8 bases, with 4 bases between. CDR3 DNA: TGTGCCAGCAGTTACTCGGGAGAAAAACTGTTTTTT. It yields the protein CASSYSGEKLFF.

The chain has TRBV10-2 and TRBJ2-7, with 7 nucleotides matching TRBD1. Germline V gene lookup returns CDR1 WSHSY and CDR2 SAAADI. V gave up 0 bases and J gave up 3 bases; unmatched junction bases: 2. This CDR3 contains 14 residues. DNA for the CDR3: TGCGCCAGCAGTGAGTCGGCAGGGGGCTACGAGCAGTACTTC. It is translated as CASSESAGGYEQYF.

The V gene is TRBV28, the J gene TRBJ1-1; no definite D call. The CDR3 contains 14 residues. CDR1 and CDR2 from the germline V gene are MDHEN and SYDVKM. Trimming pared 2 bases from V and 3 bases from J, leaving 10 bases between. CDR3 amino acids: CASSLQAGYTEAFF. The DNA of the CDR3 is TGTGCCAGCAGTTTACAAGCGGGGTACACTGAAGCTTTCTTT.

CDR3 residues: CASSLELGSYGYTF. CDR3 sequence (DNA): TGCGCCAGCAGCTTGGAGTTGGGTTCCTATGGCTACACCTTC. This chain uses TRBV5-1 with TRBJ1-2; D remains ambiguous. Germline CDR1 and CDR2: SGHRS and YFSETQ. V was pared by 0 bases and J by 4 bases, with 10 bases between. The CDR3 has 14 amino acids.

The genes are TRBV20-1 and TRBJ2-7, with D perhaps TRBD1 (7 bases). The V and J ends lost 3 bases and 8 bases respectively, with 17 bases between them. Germline V gene sequence: CDR1 DFQATT, CDR2 SNEGSKA (reference sequence). CDR3 length: 13 residues. CDR3 in amino acids: CSASVARRGQQYF. The CDR3 DNA reads TGCAGTGCTAGTGTAGCGAGGAGGGGGCAGCAGTACTTC.

The chain combines TRBV28 with TRBJ1-4, with TRBD1 identical over 7 bases. The junction had 7 bases not matched to a gene; V was cut back by 5 bases and J by 4 bases. The CDR3 consists of 15 residues. Germline CDR1 is MDHEN and CDR2 is SYDVKM. The CDR3 nucleotides read TGTGCCAGCAGTACTCCACAGGGGCTTAATGAAAAACTGTTTTTT. This translates into CASSTPQGLNEKLFF. The complete variable domain, with remaining parts taken from reference TRBV28 and TRBJ1-4, reads DVKVTQSSRYLVKRTGEKVFLECVQDMDHENMFWYRQDPGLGLRLIYFSYDVKMKEKGDIPEGYSVSREKKERFSLILESASTNQTSMYLCASSTPQGLNEKLFFGSGTQLSVL.

V and J are TRBV12-3 or TRBV12-4 and TRBJ2-7, with D perhaps being TRBD1 or TRBD2 (5 bases each). The V end was cut by 6 bases, the J end by 1 base, with 10 bases between. The CDR3 runs 13 residues. The CDR3 region is CASSRDRSYEQYF. CDR3 coding DNA: TGTGCCAGCAGCAGGGACCGATCCTACGAGCAGTACTTC.

This chain connects TRBV5-1 to TRBJ1-1; TRBD1 agrees at 9 bases. The CDR3 totals 16 residues. CDR1 and CDR2 from the germline V gene are SGHRS and YFSETQ. V was clipped by 0 bases and J by 5 bases; unmatched bases: 8. CDR3: CASSLVGTGTGTEAFF. The CDR3 bases are TGCGCCAGCAGCTTGGTTGGGACAGGGACCGGGACTGAAGCTTTCTTT.

This clone has just a few counts. V and J are TRBV5-1 and TRBJ1-2, with D possibly matching TRBD1 (5 bases). Trimming shortened V by 5 bases and J by 7 bases, and 24 bases separated the two germline ends. The CDR3 extends over 16 amino acids. Germline CDR1 is SGHRS and CDR2 is YFSETQ. CDR3 coding DNA: TGCGCCAGCAGATACTCACCGGGACGGAGTTTGGGTGGCTACACCTTC. It specifies CASRYSPGRSLGGYTF.

The chain combines TRBV4-1 with TRBJ2-6; D is ambiguous. V shed 6 bases and J shed 0 bases, with 9 bases lying between them. The germline V gene encodes CDR1 MGHRA and CDR2 YSYEKL. There are 15 residues in the CDR3. For the CDR3, the DNA is TGCGCCAGCAGGATGGCCGACTCTGGGGCCAACGTCCTGACTTTC. As protein: CASRMADSGANVLTF.

CDR3 sequence reads: CASSFGGGDYGYTF. DNA for the CDR3: TGTGCCAGCAGTTTTGGGGGGGGCGACTATGGCTACACCTTC. This chain links TRBV5-4 with TRBJ1-2, with a tentative D call TRBD1 (6 bases). In germline, CDR1 is SGHNT, CDR2 YYREEE (reference sequence). The CDR3 runs to 14 residues. The V end was cut by 5 bases, the J end by 3 bases, with 14 bases between.